The clone carrying this TCR beta chain was observed once. CDR1 and CDR2 from the germline V gene are SGHDT and YYEEEE. This CDR3 has 13 amino acids. V lost 0 bases and J 6 bases, leaving 7 bases between the germline ends. The data derive from a study of shared clonotypes between healthy human individuals. Sequenced by immunoSEQ multiplex PCR; TCRdb stores in-frame clones only, minus some. The sample yields over a million clones, 78% seen once. This receptor was obtained from a man aged 18 to 30 in good health. Some clones in this sample may be carry-over from other donors' samples. The sample consisted of memory CD4+ T cells from PBMCs. This sample's subset: CD45RA-negative fraction. V gene TRBV5-6 combines with J gene TRBJ2-1; the D is unclear. The CDR3 bases are TGTGCCAGCAGCTTGGGGTCCGTCAATGAGCAGTTCTTC. Its protein product is CASSLGSVNEQFF.